Listed here are 19 T cell receptor beta chains from one sample, sequenced in a study of T cell responses to AZD1222 COVID-19 vaccine (dated by TCRdb to about 2021). The receptor library was made with the immunoSEQ multiplex PCR assay. TCRdb took over this immuneACCESS table, retaining in-frame rearrangements with V and J assigned. Such tables are incomplete; in checked studies, under half of the missing clones stem from an unresolved V gene, and the remainder is unexplained. A total of about 170,000 clones appear in this sample, 87% of them only once. 0.85% to 1.2% of the sample comes from the top ten. The time point label corresponds to: about 28 days (+/-7) after the second vaccine dose. The sequencing used peripheral blood, collected 28 days after the second AZD1222 dose. Every receptor here comes from an adult who received the AZD1222 COVID-19 vaccine.

The rearrangement links TRBV5-4 to TRBJ2-3, with D perhaps given as TRBD1 or TRBD2 (5 bases each). CDR1 SGHNT and CDR2 YYREEE come from the germline V gene (reference sequence). This CDR3 contains 15 residues. The V end was cut by 4 bases, the J end by 3 bases, with 15 bases between. CDR3 DNA: TGTGCCAGCAGCCGTACCGGGACCGATACAGATACGCAGTATTTT. Translated, it gives CASSRTGTDTDTQYF.

The chain links TRBV6-2 or TRBV6-3 to TRBJ1-2; 11 bases are a match to TRBD1. With 5 bases clipped from V and 6 bases from J, the junction kept 5 bases outside the gene matches. There are 14 residues in the CDR3. Germline CDR1 and CDR2: MNHEY and SVGEGT. CDR3 nucleotide sequence: TGTGCCAGCAGTACCCGGACAGGGGGCAATGGCTACACCTTC. As protein: CASSTRTGGNGYTF.

The chain couples TRBV24-1 to TRBJ2-7; 11 bases map to TRBD2. The CDR3 spans 13 residues. The V gene end was trimmed by 6 bases and the J gene end by 6 bases; junction bases not matched to a gene: 3. Germline assignment: CDR1 KGHDR and CDR2 SFDVKD. CDR3 in DNA: TGTGCCACCAGTACGACTAGCGGGGCCGAGCAGTACTTC. It codes for CATSTTSGAEQYF.

The rearrangement links TRBV10-2 to TRBJ2-7, with D perhaps matching TRBD2 (5 bases). The germline gives CDR1 WSHSY, CDR2 SAAADI. The CDR3 consists of 13 residues. V dropped 5 bases and J dropped 4 bases, with 12 bases sitting between them. This CDR3 reads CASSKGLAYEQYF. The CDR3 nucleotides read TGCGCCAGCAGTAAAGGTCTAGCTTACGAGCAGTACTTC.

This chain connects TRBV3-1 (or the pseudogene TRBV3-2) to TRBJ1-2; weak D call: TRBD1 (6 bases). V lost 0 bases and J 7 bases, leaving 6 bases between the germline ends. Germline lookup yields CDR1 LGHDT and CDR2 YNNKEL (reference sequence). The CDR3 length is 12 residues. CDR3 region: CASSQEGGGYTF. The CDR3 DNA reads as TGTGCCAGCAGCCAAGAAGGGGGTGGCTACACCTTC.

This chain links TRBV2 with TRBJ2-7, with TRBD2 matching 7 bases. CDR3 size: 11 residues. Per the germline V gene, CDR1 is SNHLY and CDR2 is FYNNEI. This CDR3 reads CALGTGGEQYF. For the CDR3, the DNA is TGTGCGCTTGGGACGGGGGGCGAGCAGTACTTC. The full variable domain, completed using reference TRBV2 and TRBJ2-7, is EPEVTQTPSHQVTQMGQEVILRCVPISNHLYFYWYRQILGQKVEFLVSFYNNEISEKSEIFDDQFSVERPDGSNFTLKIRSTKLEDSAMYFCALGTGGEQYFGPGTRLTVT.

The V and J genes are TRBV10-2 and TRBJ1-5; D is uncertain. The CDR3 runs 15 residues. Germline CDR1 WSHSY, CDR2 SAAADI. Trimming pared 3 bases from V and 0 bases from J, leaving 9 bases between. CDR3 nucleotides: TGCGCCAGCAGTGATACAGTCTCTAGCAATCAGCCCCAGCATTTT. Amino acids: CASSDTVSSNQPQHF.

This rearrangement joins TRBV7-2 to TRBJ2-1, with 10 positions matching TRBD1. CDR3 size: 16 residues. Per germline, CDR1 SGHTA and CDR2 FQGNSA. With V trimmed by 2 bases and J by 6 bases, 7 bases remained unmatched. The CDR3 nucleotides read TGTGCCAGCAGCTTAAGGAGACAGGGGGCGTCCAATGAGCAGTTCTTC. Protein product: CASSLRRQGASNEQFF.

The genes are TRBV15 and TRBJ1-6; TRBD1 matches at 9 bases. The germline CDR1 and CDR2 sequences are LNHNV and YYDKDF (reference sequence). V was clipped by 7 bases and J by 0 bases; unmatched bases: 4. The CDR3 has 16 amino acids. CDR3 coding DNA: TGTGCCACCACCGCGGGACAGGGCTCCTATAATTCACCCCTCCACTTT. Protein: CATTAGQGSYNSPLHF.

This clone appeared a few times. The CDR3 sequence is CASRRDLYYEQYF. CDR3 sequence (DNA): TGTGCCAGCAGAAGGGACTTGTACTACGAGCAGTACTTC. The chain has TRBV7-8 and TRBJ2-7; the D gene is possibly TRBD2 (6 bases). Looked up from germline, CDR1 is SGHVS and CDR2 is FQNEAQ. The CDR3 covers 13 residues. Trimming cost V 6 bases and J 3 bases, with 12 bases left between them.

The genes are TRBV7-9 and TRBJ2-1; 7 bases are a match to TRBD2. V lost 4 bases and J lost 3; bases outside the gene matches: 12. The CDR3 totals 17 residues. Germline CDR1 is SEHNR and CDR2 is FQNEAQ (reference sequence). The CDR3 sequence is CASSSIKTSEDYNEQFF. The CDR3 DNA is TGTGCCAGCAGCTCAATAAAAACTAGCGAGGACTACAATGAGCAGTTCTTC. Full variable domain (outside the CDR3, taken from reference TRBV7-9 and TRBJ2-1): DTGVSQNPRHKITKRGQNVTFRCDPISEHNRLYWYRQTLGQGPEFLTYFQNEAQLEKSRLLSDRFSAERPKGSFSTLEIQRTEQGDSAMYLCASSSIKTSEDYNEQFFGPGTRLTVL.

V usage is TRBV7-9 and J usage is TRBJ2-5; TRBD2 aligns across 16 bases. There are 19 residues in the CDR3. V lost 5 bases, J lost 5 bases, and 14 bases stayed unmatched. Germline V lookup: CDR1 SEHNR, CDR2 FQNEAQ (reference sequence). In DNA form, the CDR3 reads TGTGCCAGCAGCCTAACCCCGGGACTAGCGGGGGGGCCACAGGAGACCCAGTACTTC. Protein: CASSLTPGLAGGPQETQYF.

V is TRBV6-5 and J is TRBJ2-3, with a tentative D call TRBD1 (5 bases). Trimming pared 8 bases from V and 5 bases from J, leaving 14 bases between. This CDR3 has 13 residues. From germline, CDR1 is MNHEY and CDR2 SVGAGI. CDR3 sequence reads: CASALGAIDTQYF. The CDR3 region has the DNA TGTGCCAGCGCCCTAGGGGCTATAGATACGCAGTATTTT.

The chain joins TRBV4-1 to TRBJ1-1, with D uncertain. Germline V gives CDR1 MGHRA, CDR2 YSYEKL. The CDR3 sequence is 15 residues long. V dropped 0 bases and J dropped 5 bases, with 13 bases sitting between them. CDR3 sequence: CASSQDGLGGTEAFF. CDR3 bases: TGCGCCAGCAGCCAAGATGGGCTGGGTGGTACTGAAGCTTTCTTT.

The chain employs TRBV29-1 and TRBJ1-2; weak D call: TRBD1 (6 bases). Trimming removed 6 bases from V and 4 bases from J, with 12 bases in between. CDR3 length: 12 residues. Germline CDR1 SQVTM, CDR2 ANQGSEA. CDR3 region: CSVSDRLYGYTF. CDR3 nucleotides: TGCAGCGTATCTGACAGGCTCTATGGCTACACCTTC. The full variable domain, in which reference TRBV29-1 and TRBJ1-2 provide the parts outside the CDR3, is SAVISQKPSRDICQRGTSLTIQCQVDSQVTMMFWYRQQPGQSLTLIATANQGSEATYESGFVIDKFPISRPNLTFSTLTVSNMSPEDSSIYLCSVSDRLYGYTFGSGTRLTVV.

The genes are TRBV4-2 and TRBJ2-7; D not resolved. Germline loops: CDR1 LGHNA, CDR2 YNFKEQ. Trimming left V 0 bases short and J 0 bases short, with 12 bases between. CDR3 length equals 16 residues. The DNA for the CDR3 is TGTGCCAGCAGCCAAGATCTGGGCTCAGCCTCCTACGAGCAGTACTTC. Its translation: CASSQDLGSASYEQYF.

This clone showed up just once. The CDR3 region is CASSRSQGTDTQYF. The CDR3 coding sequence is TGTGCCAGCTCACGATCTCAGGGTACAGATACGCAGTATTTT. The rearrangement joins TRBV18 to TRBJ2-3, with D possibly matching TRBD1 (5 bases). The germline V gene encodes CDR1 KGHSH and CDR2 LQKENI. This CDR3 has 14 residues. V was trimmed by 4 bases and J by 3 bases, leaving 11 bases between them. The full variable domain, in which reference TRBV18 and TRBJ2-3 provide the parts outside the CDR3, is NAGVMQNPRHLVRRRGQEARLRCSPMKGHSHVYWYRQLPEEGLKFMVYLQKENIIDESGMPKERFSAEFPKEGPSILRIQQVVRGDSAAYFCASSRSQGTDTQYFGPGTRLTVL.

This clone was detected only a few times. CDR3 nucleotide sequence: TGTGCCAGCAGCTTACAGGGTTCGGATTCACCCCTCCACTTT. This gives the protein CASSLQGSDSPLHF. This chain connects TRBV5-4 to TRBJ1-6, with TRBD1 as a possible D gene (6 bases). The CDR3 is 14 residues long. V dropped 2 bases and J dropped 8 bases, with 11 bases sitting between them. Germline CDR1 is SGHNT and CDR2 is YYREEE (reference sequence). The complete variable domain, with remaining parts taken from reference TRBV5-4 and TRBJ1-6, reads ETGVTQSPTHLIKTRGQQVTLRCSSQSGHNTVSWYQQALGQGPQFIFQYYREEENGRGNFPPRFSGLQFPNYSSELNVNALELDDSALYLCASSLQGSDSPLHFGNGTRLTVT.

V and J are TRBV10-3 and TRBJ2-7; the D gene is possibly TRBD2 (5 bases). Germline lookup yields CDR1 ENHRY and CDR2 SYGVKD. The CDR3 has 14 residues. The germline V and J ends were trimmed by 3 bases and 2 bases, with 11 bases remaining between them. The CDR3 region is CAISDGGIPYEQYF. The CDR3 coding sequence is TGTGCCATCAGTGATGGAGGTATCCCCTACGAGCAGTACTTC.